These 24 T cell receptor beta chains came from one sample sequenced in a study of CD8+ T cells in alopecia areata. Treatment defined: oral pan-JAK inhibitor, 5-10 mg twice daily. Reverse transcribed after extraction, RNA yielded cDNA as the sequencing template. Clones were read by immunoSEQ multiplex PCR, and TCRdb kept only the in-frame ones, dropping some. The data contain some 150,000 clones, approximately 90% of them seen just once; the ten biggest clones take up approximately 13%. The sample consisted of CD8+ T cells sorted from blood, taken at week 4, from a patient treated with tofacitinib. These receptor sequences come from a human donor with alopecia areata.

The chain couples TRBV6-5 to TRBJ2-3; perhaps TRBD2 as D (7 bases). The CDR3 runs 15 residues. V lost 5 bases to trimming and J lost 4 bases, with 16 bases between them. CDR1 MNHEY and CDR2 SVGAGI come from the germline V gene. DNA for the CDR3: TGTGCCAGCAGTAGACTAGGGGGGGAGGCAGATACGCAGTATTTT. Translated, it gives CASSRLGGEADTQYF.

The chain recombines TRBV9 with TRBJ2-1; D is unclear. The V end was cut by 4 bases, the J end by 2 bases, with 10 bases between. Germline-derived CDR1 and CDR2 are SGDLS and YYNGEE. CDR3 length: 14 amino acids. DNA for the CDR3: TGTGCCAGCAGCCCTATCAACGCCTACAATGAGCAGTTCTTC. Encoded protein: CASSPINAYNEQFF.

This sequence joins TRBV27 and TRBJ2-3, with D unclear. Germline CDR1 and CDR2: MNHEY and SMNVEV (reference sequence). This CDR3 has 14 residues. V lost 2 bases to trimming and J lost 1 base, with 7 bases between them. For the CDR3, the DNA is TGTGCCAGCAGTTTAGGCGCGGGCACAGATACGCAGTATTTT. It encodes CASSLGAGTDTQYF.

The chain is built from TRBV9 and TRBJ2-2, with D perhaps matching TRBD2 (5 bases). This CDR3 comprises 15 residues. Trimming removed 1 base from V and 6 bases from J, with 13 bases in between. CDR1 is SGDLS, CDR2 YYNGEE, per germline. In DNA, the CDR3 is TGTGCCAGCAGCGTAAGCCCAGCGAGGGCCGGGGAGCTGTTTTTT. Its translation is CASSVSPARAGELFF. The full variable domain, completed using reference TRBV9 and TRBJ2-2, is DSGVTQTPKHLITATGQRVTLRCSPRSGDLSVYWYQQSLDQGLQFLIQYYNGEERAKGNILERFSAQQFPDLHSELNLSSLELGDSALYFCASSVSPARAGELFFGEGSRLTVL.

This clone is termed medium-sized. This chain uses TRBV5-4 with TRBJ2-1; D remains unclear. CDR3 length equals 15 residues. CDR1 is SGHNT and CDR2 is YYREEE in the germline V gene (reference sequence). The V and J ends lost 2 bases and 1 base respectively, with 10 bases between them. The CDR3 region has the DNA TGTGCCAGCAGCTTCCACGTTGATTCCTACAATGAGCAGTTCTTC. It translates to CASSFHVDSYNEQFF.

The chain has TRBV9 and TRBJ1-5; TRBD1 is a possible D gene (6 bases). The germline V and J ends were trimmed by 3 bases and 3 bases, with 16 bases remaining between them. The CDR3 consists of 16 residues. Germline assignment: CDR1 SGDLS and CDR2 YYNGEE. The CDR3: CASSEADRPDNQPQHF. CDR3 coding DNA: TGTGCCAGCAGCGAGGCGGACAGACCGGACAATCAGCCCCAGCATTTT.

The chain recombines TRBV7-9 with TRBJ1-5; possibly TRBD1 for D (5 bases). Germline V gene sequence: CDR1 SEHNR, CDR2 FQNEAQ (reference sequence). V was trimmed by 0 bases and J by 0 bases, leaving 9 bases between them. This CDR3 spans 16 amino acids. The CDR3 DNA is TGTGCCAGCAGCTTAGCGGCAGGACATAGCAATCAGCCCCAGCATTTT. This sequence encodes CASSLAAGHSNQPQHF.

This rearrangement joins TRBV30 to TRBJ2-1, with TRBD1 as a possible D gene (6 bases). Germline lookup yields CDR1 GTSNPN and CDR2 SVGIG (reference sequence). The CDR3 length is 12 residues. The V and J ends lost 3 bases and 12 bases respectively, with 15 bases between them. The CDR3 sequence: CAWSTGLIGQFF. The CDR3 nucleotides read TGTGCCTGGAGCACAGGGTTGATTGGGCAGTTCTTC.

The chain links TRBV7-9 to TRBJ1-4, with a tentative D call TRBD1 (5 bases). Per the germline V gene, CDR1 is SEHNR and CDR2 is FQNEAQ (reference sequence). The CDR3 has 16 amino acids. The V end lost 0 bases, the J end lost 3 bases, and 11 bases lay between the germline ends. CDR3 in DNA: TGTGCCAGCAGCTTAGCTACGGGGGGAGCTAATGAAAAACTGTTTTTT. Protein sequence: CASSLATGGANEKLFF.

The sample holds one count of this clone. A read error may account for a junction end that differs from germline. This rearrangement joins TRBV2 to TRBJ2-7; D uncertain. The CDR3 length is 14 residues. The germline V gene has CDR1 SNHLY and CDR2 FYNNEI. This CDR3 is CASGPFYGGYGQYF. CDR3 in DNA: TGTGCCAGCGGCCCTTTCTACGGCGGTTACGGGCAGTACTTC.

The CDR3 DNA follows: TGTGCCAGCAGCTACGGGACAGGGACCTACGAGCAGTACTTC. Translated: CASSYGTGTYEQYF. V gene TRBV7-9 combines with J gene TRBJ2-7, with 9 bases fitting TRBD1. CDR1 SEHNR and CDR2 FQNEAQ come from the germline V gene (reference sequence). The CDR3 totals 14 residues. V trimming: 4 bases; J trimming: 2 bases; junction bases outside the gene matches: 3.

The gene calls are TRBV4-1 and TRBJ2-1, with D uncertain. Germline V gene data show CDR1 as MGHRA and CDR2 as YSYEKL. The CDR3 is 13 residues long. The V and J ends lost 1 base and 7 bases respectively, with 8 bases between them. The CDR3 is CASSQGLMNEQFF. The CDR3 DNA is TGCGCCAGCAGCCAAGGTTTGATGAATGAGCAGTTCTTC.

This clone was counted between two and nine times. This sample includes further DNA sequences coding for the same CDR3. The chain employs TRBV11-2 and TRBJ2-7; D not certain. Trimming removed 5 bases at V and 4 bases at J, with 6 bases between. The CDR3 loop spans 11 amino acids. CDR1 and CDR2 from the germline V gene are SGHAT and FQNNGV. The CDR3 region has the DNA TGTGCCAGCAGCCCCGCGTACGAGCAGTACTTC. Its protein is CASSPAYEQYF.

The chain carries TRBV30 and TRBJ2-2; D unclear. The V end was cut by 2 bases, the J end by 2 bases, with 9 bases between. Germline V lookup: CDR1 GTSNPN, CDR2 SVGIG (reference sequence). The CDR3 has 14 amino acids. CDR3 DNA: TGTGCCTGGAGTAGGGCCGGAAACACCGGGGAGCTGTTTTTT. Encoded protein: CAWSRAGNTGELFF.

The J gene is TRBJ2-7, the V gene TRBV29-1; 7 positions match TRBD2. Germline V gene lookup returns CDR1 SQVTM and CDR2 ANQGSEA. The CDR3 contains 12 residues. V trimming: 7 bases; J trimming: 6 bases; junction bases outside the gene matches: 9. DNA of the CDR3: TGCAGCGCCCTCCGGGGGGAGGCCGAGCAGTACTTC. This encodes CSALRGEAEQYF.

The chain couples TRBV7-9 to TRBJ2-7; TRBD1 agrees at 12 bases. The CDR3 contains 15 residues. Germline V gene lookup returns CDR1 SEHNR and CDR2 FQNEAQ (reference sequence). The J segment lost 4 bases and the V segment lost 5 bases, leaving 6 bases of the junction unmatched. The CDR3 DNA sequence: TGTGCCAGCAGCCCCAGGGACAGGGGGCGGTACGAGCAGTACTTC. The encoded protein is CASSPRDRGRYEQYF.

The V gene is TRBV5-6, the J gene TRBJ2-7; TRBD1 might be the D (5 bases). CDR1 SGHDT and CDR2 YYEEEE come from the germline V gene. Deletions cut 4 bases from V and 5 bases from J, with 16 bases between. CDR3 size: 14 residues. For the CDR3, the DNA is TGTGCCAGCAGCCTACAGGTTTTGTTAAACGAGCAGTACTTC. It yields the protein CASSLQVLLNEQYF.

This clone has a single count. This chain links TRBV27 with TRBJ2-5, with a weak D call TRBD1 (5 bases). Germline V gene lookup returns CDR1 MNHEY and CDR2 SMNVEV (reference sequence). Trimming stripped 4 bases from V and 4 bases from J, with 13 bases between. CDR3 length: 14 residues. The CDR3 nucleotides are TGTGCCAGCAGTTGGGGCCAGGCAGGAGAGACCCAGTACTTC. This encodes CASSWGQAGETQYF.

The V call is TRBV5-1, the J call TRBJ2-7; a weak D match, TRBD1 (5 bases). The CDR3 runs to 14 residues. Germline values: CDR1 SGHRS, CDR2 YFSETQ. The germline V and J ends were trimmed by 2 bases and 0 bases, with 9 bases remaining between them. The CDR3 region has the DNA TGCGCCAGCAGCTTCCCGGACAACTCCTACGAGCAGTACTTC. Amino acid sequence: CASSFPDNSYEQYF.

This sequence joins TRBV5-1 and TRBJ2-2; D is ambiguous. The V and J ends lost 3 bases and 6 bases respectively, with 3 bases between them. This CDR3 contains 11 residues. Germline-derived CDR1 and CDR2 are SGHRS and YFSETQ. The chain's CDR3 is CASSYAGELFF. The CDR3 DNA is TGCGCCAGCAGCTATGCCGGGGAGCTGTTTTTT.

The CDR3 here is CASSYGQGGDTQYF. As DNA, the CDR3 is TGTGCCAGCAGTTACGGACAGGGAGGGGATACGCAGTATTTT. This sequence joins TRBV6-5 and TRBJ2-3; possibly TRBD1 for D (8 bases). The germline gives CDR1 MNHEY, CDR2 SVGAGI. Trimming took 2 bases from V and 6 from J, leaving 12 bases between them. This CDR3 region has 14 residues.

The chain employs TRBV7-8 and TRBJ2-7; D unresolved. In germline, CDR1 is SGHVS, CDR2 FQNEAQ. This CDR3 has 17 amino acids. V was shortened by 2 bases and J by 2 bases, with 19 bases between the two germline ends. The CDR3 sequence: CASSLTALAGKTYEQYF. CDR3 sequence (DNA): TGTGCCAGCAGCTTAACTGCCTTGGCAGGAAAGACCTACGAGCAGTACTTC.

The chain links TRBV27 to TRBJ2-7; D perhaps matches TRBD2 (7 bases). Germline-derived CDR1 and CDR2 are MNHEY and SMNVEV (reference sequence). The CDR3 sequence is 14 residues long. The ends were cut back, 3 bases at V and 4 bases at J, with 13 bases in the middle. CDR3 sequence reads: CASSFRGAGYEQYF. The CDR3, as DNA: TGTGCCAGCAGTTTTCGGGGGGCCGGATACGAGCAGTACTTC.

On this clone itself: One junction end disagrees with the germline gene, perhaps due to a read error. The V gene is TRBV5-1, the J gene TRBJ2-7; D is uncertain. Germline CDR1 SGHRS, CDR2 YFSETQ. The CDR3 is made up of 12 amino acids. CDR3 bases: TGCGCCAGCAGCTCTTCGAGTGCCGAGCAGTGCTTC. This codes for CASSSSSAEQCF.